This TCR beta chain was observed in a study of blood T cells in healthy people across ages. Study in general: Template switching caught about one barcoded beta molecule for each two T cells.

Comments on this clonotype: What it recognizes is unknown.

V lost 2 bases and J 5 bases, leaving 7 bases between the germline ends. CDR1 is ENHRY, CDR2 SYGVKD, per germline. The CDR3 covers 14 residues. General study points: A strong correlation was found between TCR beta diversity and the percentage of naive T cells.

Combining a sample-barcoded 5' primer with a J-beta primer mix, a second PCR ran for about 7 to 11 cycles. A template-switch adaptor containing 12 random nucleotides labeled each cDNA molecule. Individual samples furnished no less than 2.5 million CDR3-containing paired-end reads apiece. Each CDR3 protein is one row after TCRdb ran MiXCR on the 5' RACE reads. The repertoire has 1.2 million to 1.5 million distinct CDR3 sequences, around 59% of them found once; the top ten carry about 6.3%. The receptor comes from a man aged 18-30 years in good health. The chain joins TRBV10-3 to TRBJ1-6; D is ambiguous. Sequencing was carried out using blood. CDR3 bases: TGTGCCATCAGTGAGCGGGTGGATAATTCACCCCTCCACTTT. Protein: CAISERVDNSPLHF.